These 26 T cell receptor beta chains came from one sample sequenced in a study of T-cell reconstitution after alpha-beta-depleted transplantation in children. This sample's TCRbeta library carried unique molecular identifier barcodes. In TCRdb, the PCR reads were re-called with MiXCR into one record per CDR3 protein. The repertoire consists of roughly 160,000 distinct CDR3 sequences, with 11% occurring once and the leading ten covering 13%. Sample: PBMCs, taken before TCRalphabeta/CD19-depleted stem cell transplant. These receptor sequences come from a boy younger than 10 with acute myeloid leukemia, due to receive a stem cell transplant.

This clonotype has ten or more counts. This sequence joins TRBV15 and TRBJ2-1; D possibly corresponds to TRBD1 (6 bases). Germline lookup yields CDR1 LNHNV and CDR2 YYDKDF (reference sequence). The CDR3 extends over 16 amino acids. The V and J ends lost 3 bases and 0 bases respectively, with 12 bases between them. CDR3 sequence (DNA): TGTGCCACCAGCAGTCCGCAGGACAGCTCCTACAATGAGCAGTTCTTC. It specifies CATSSPQDSSYNEQFF.

This clonotype was detected only a few times. This chain connects TRBV11-2 to TRBJ2-1, with D uncertain. Deletions cut 5 bases from V and 8 bases from J, with 13 bases between. Per the germline V gene, CDR1 is SGHAT and CDR2 is FQNNGV. CDR3 length: 13 amino acids. CDR3 nucleotide sequence: TGTGCCAGCAGCCTTACTTGGGGTCATGAGCAGTTCTTC. It encodes CASSLTWGHEQFF.

The J gene is TRBJ1-2, the V gene TRBV28; 8 bases are a match to TRBD1. The junction had 8 bases not matched to a gene; V was cut back by 6 bases and J by 8 bases. There are 13 residues in the CDR3. The germline CDR1 and CDR2 sequences are MDHEN and SYDVKM. The CDR3 loop is CASRKAPGGGYTF. CDR3 bases: TGTGCCAGCAGGAAAGCCCCAGGGGGCGGCTACACCTTC.

This clonotype was seen at least ten times. V usage is TRBV12-3 or TRBV12-4 and J usage is TRBJ2-7; D may be TRBD1 or TRBD2 (5 bases each). This CDR3 contains 15 residues. Trimming left V 4 bases short and J 8 bases short, with 21 bases between. CDR3 sequence (DNA): TGTGCCAGCAGTTCCTCCCCCGGGACGCTCACGCAGCAGTACTTC. Protein product: CASSSSPGTLTQQYF.

This clonotype came up many times. The chain is built from TRBV18 and TRBJ2-7; no clear D. V was pared by 1 base and J by 2 bases, with 9 bases between. This CDR3 comprises 14 residues. Germline loops: CDR1 KGHSH, CDR2 LQKENI. CDR3 DNA sequence: TGTGCCAGCTCACCACTTAACTCGCCCTACGAGCAGTACTTC. As protein: CASSPLNSPYEQYF.

V is TRBV6-5 and J is TRBJ2-3; 8 nucleotides align to TRBD2. The length of the CDR3 is 16 residues. Unmatched junction bases numbered 5, after V lost 2 bases and J lost 1 base. Germline CDR1 is MNHEY and CDR2 is SVGAGI. In DNA form, the CDR3 reads TGTGCCAGCAGTTACCCTCCGACTAGCGGCACAGATACGCAGTATTTT. Its translation: CASSYPPTSGTDTQYF.

This clonotype was picked up many times. At one boundary the junction diverges from the germline segment, which might be a read error. The chain employs TRBV20-1 and TRBJ1-1; possibly TRBD1 for D (5 bases). The CDR3 runs 15 residues. CDR1 and CDR2 (germline): DFQATT, SNEGSKA (reference sequence). The CDR3 here is CSARGEAGVDTEAFF. The CDR3 DNA follows: TGCAGTGCGAGAGGAGAGGCGGGGGTGGACACTGAAGCTTTCTTT.

This clonotype was recorded at least ten times. CDR3 loop: CASSLGTANTEAFF. The CDR3 DNA is TGCGCCAGCAGCTTAGGGACAGCGAACACTGAAGCTTTCTTT. This chain links TRBV5-1 with TRBJ1-1, with TRBD1 matching 7 bases. The CDR3 has 14 residues. The ends lost 2 bases at V and 1 base at J; junction bases unmatched: 2. CDR1 is SGHRS and CDR2 is YFSETQ in the germline V gene.

This clonotype was recorded many times. The rearrangement uses TRBV20-1 and TRBJ2-7, with no clear D. CDR3 size: 14 residues. Deletions cut 1 base from V and 3 bases from J, with 13 bases between. CDR1 DFQATT and CDR2 SNEGSKA come from the germline V gene (reference sequence). The CDR3: CSARVVRAGYEQYF. The CDR3 nucleotides are TGCAGTGCTAGAGTCGTTCGGGCCGGCTACGAGCAGTACTTC.

This clonotype was observed a handful of times. The chain has TRBV7-2 and TRBJ2-5, with 7 nucleotides matching TRBD2. The CDR3 totals 15 residues. Trimming removed 4 bases from V and 1 base from J; junction bases left unmatched: 6. CDR1 is SGHTA and CDR2 is FQGNSA in the germline V gene. CDR3 sequence reads: CASSSGTIPQETQYF. CDR3 DNA: TGTGCCAGCAGCTCCGGGACTATACCCCAAGAGACCCAGTACTTC.

This clonotype was seen a few times. The genes are TRBV13 and TRBJ2-1; D remains unclear. CDR3 length equals 12 residues. The germline gives CDR1 PRHDT, CDR2 FYEKMQ (reference sequence). Trimming left V 5 bases short and J 9 bases short, with 11 bases between. This chain's CDR3 is CASSPRKFEQFF. The CDR3 DNA is TGTGCCAGCAGCCCTCGGAAATTTGAGCAGTTCTTC.

This clonotype has a count of ten or more. This chain connects TRBV5-1 to TRBJ1-2, with 7 bases aligning to TRBD1. Germline V CDR1 and CDR2: SGHRS, YFSETQ. The CDR3 extends over 16 amino acids. V was pared by 1 base and J by 8 bases, with 14 bases of the junction left unmatched. CDR3 sequence: CASSLFANGQVFGYTF. Here the CDR3 DNA reads TGCGCCAGCAGCTTGTTCGCTAACGGACAGGTCTTCGGCTACACCTTC.

Many counts were recorded for this clonotype. V and J are TRBV10-1 and TRBJ1-1; no clear D. Trimming pared 0 bases from V and 1 base from J, leaving 6 bases between. The CDR3 runs to 14 residues. Germline V lookup: CDR1 WNHNN, CDR2 SYGVQD (reference sequence). CDR3 nucleotide sequence: TGCGCCAGCAGTGAGTCGAAGGCGAACACTGAAGCTTTCTTT. Encoded protein: CASSESKANTEAFF.

This clonotype was seen many times. The CDR3 loop is CASSQVGQAGYTF. DNA of the CDR3: TGCGCCAGCAGCCAAGTCGGACAGGCTGGATACACCTTC. This chain connects TRBV4-1 to TRBJ1-2; TRBD1 agrees at 7 bases. Trimming cost V 1 base and J 11 bases; bases outside gene matches: 7. This CDR3 comprises 13 residues. The germline V gene encodes CDR1 MGHRA and CDR2 YSYEKL.

Turning to this clonotype: This may arise from a read error, as a much more abundant clone is one base away. V and J are TRBV7-6 and TRBJ2-5; a possible D gene is TRBD1 (6 bases). CDR3 length: 12 amino acids. CDR1 is SGHVS, CDR2 FNYEAQ, per germline. The CDR3 nucleotides read TGTGCCAGCAGTCGAGGACAGCCGACCCTGTACTTC. Translation: CASSRGQPTLYF.

This clonotype has at least ten counts. The V and J genes are TRBV27 and TRBJ2-1; TRBD2 might be the D (5 bases). V gave up 3 bases and J gave up 9 bases, with 12 bases separating them. The length of the CDR3 is 13 residues. CDR1 is MNHEY and CDR2 is SMNVEV in the germline V gene (reference sequence). The CDR3 reads CASSFENGVEQFF. In DNA, the CDR3 is TGTGCCAGCAGTTTCGAAAACGGGGTTGAGCAGTTCTTC.

This clonotype was observed at least ten times. V and J are TRBV12-3 or TRBV12-4 and TRBJ1-5; D gene unclear. CDR3 length: 14 residues. With 7 bases removed from V and 3 bases from J, the gap between germline ends came to 13 bases. CDR3 nucleotide sequence: TGTGCCAGCACCCCCTCAGGATTCAATCAGCCCCAGCATTTT. This translates into CASTPSGFNQPQHF.

This clonotype was counted at least ten times. The chain has TRBV6-1 and TRBJ1-2; 8 positions match TRBD1. The CDR3 contains 15 residues. Germline V lookup: CDR1 MNHNS, CDR2 SASEGT. J gave up 4 bases and V 7 bases, and 11 bases lay outside the gene matches. The CDR3 loop reads CASTRDRSGGYGYTF. CDR3 bases: TGTGCCAGCACCCGGGACAGGTCGGGAGGCTATGGCTACACCTTC.

The sample holds many counts of this clonotype. This chain links TRBV6-5 with TRBJ2-1; TRBD1 agrees at 9 bases. Germline-derived CDR1 and CDR2 are MNHEY and SVGAGI. The CDR3 has 18 residues. V lost 0 bases, J lost 4 bases, and 10 bases stayed unmatched. The CDR3 loop is CASSYSSPWDRVYNEQFF. The CDR3 DNA sequence: TGTGCCAGCAGTTACTCGAGTCCTTGGGACAGGGTTTACAATGAGCAGTTCTTC.

This clonotype was counted ten times or more. V gene TRBV5-1 combines with J gene TRBJ2-1; D is undetermined. This CDR3 is built from 13 residues. The ends were cut back, 2 bases at V and 10 bases at J, with 13 bases in the middle. CDR1 and CDR2 from the germline V gene are SGHRS and YFSETQ. The CDR3 loop reads CASSFEREREQFF. CDR3 DNA: TGCGCCAGCAGCTTCGAAAGGGAACGGGAGCAGTTCTTC.

In regard to this clonotype: A much larger clonotype is one base distant, so this may be a read error. The chain carries TRBV20-1 and TRBJ2-7; 10 nucleotides align to TRBD1. The J segment lost 6 bases and the V segment lost 5 bases, leaving 10 bases of the junction unmatched. The CDR3 length is 14 residues. Germline values: CDR1 DFQATT, CDR2 SNEGSKA (reference sequence). The chain's CDR3 is CSAEPRQGASEQYF. In DNA, the CDR3 is TGCAGTGCTGAGCCGCGACAGGGGGCTTCCGAGCAGTACTTC.

This clonotype was seen ten or more times. This chain links TRBV24-1 with TRBJ2-3, with 9 bases identical to TRBD1. The CDR3 totals 16 residues. V was pared by 4 bases and J by 3 bases, with 7 bases of the junction left unmatched. CDR1 and CDR2 (germline): KGHDR, SFDVKD. This CDR3 reads CATSEPGTGRTDTQYF. The CDR3 bases are TGTGCCACCAGTGAACCCGGGACAGGGAGGACAGATACGCAGTATTTT.

The chain joins TRBV3-1 to TRBJ2-7; 13 bases are a match to TRBD2. The V and J ends lost 11 bases and 2 bases, in that order; junction bases with no gene match: 9. Germline CDR1 LGHDT, CDR2 YNNKEL (reference sequence). The CDR3 has 15 amino acids. The CDR3 region has the DNA TGTGCCTGCACCCAAGGACTAGCGGGAGCCTACGAGCAGTACTTC. This codes for CACTQGLAGAYEQYF.

This clonotype was seen at least ten times. The chain employs TRBV18 and TRBJ2-1, with 7 bases aligning to TRBD2. The CDR3 runs 16 residues. The V gene end was trimmed by 1 base and the J gene end by 6 bases; junction bases not matched to a gene: 9. Germline V CDR1 and CDR2: KGHSH, LQKENI. CDR3 amino acids: CASSPLQLASTNEQFF. CDR3 nucleotides: TGTGCCAGCTCACCACTTCAACTAGCGAGTACCAATGAGCAGTTCTTC.

This clonotype showed up many times. The V and J genes are TRBV3-1 and TRBJ2-2, with 10 positions matching TRBD2. V was clipped by 4 bases and J by 6 bases; unmatched bases: 11. The germline V gene has CDR1 LGHDT and CDR2 YNNKEL (reference sequence). The CDR3 runs to 17 residues. CDR3 sequence: CASSLYHSGGISGELFF. The CDR3 DNA sequence: TGTGCCAGCAGCCTGTATCATAGCGGGGGGATCTCCGGGGAGCTGTTTTTT.

This clonotype is medium-sized within its sample. The chain joins TRBV20-1 to TRBJ2-7, with TRBD2 matching 11 bases. The CDR3 length is 15 residues. CDR1 DFQATT and CDR2 SNEGSKA come from the germline V gene (reference sequence). J was trimmed by 6 bases and V by 0 bases; bases with no gene match: 7. In DNA form, the CDR3 reads TGCAGTGCTAGAGATGTACTAGCGGGAGTTCGCGAGCAGTACTTC. This codes for CSARDVLAGVREQYF.